This T cell receptor beta chain was captured in a study of T-cell reconstitution after alpha-beta-depleted transplantation in children. Broader study findings: T-cell counts and diversity at one year post-transplant came mainly from newly produced T cells. Two months or so post-transplant, alpha-beta T cells reportedly derived from several hundred expanded graft clones. Diversity of TCRbeta at day 60 was high in some patients, arising from surviving recipient T cells and thymic progenitors.

This clonotype has only a few counts. What it binds is not known. Unique molecular identifiers tagged the TCRbeta library. A single record per CDR3 protein comes from TCRdb applying MiXCR to the PCR reads. In the table there are about 78,000 distinct CDR3 sequences, less than 15% of which are singletons. Germline assignment: CDR1 MDHEN and CDR2 SYDVKM. V was cut by 9 bases and J by 1 base, with 13 bases left in between. The CDR3 loop spans 13 amino acids. V gene TRBV28 combines with J gene TRBJ2-7; the D gene could be TRBD1 or TRBD2 (6 bases each). This specimen was PBMCs, mostly from graft donor cells, taken 180 days after TCRalphabeta/CD19-depleted stem cell transplant. This clonotype was sampled from a male patient aged 2-10 years who had a stem cell transplant for acute lymphoblastic leukemia, so the T cells may come from the graft donor. In nucleotides, the CDR3 is TGTGCCAGTGGGGGGCATCGGTCCTACGAGCAGTACTTC. This translates into CASGGHRSYEQYF.